This TCR beta chain originates from a study of Ad26.COV2.S vaccination and SARS-CoV-2 variants. Method: immunoSEQ multiplex PCR; TCRdb's copy keeps in-frame clones and lacks some. The data hold over 130,000 clones, with 86% observed a single time. V shed 3 bases, J shed 8 bases, and the junction held 8 bases outside the gene matches. Germline-derived CDR1 and CDR2 are SGDLS and YYNGEE. This CDR3 is 16 amino acids long. The genes are TRBV9 and TRBJ2-1, with 13 positions matching TRBD2. This clonotype was obtained from a human donor who had recovered from COVID-19. The sample was peripheral blood, taken after recovery from COVID-19. CDR3: CASSGLTSGGRYEQFF. CDR3 sequence (DNA): TGTGCCAGCAGCGGCCTGACTAGCGGGGGGAGGTATGAGCAGTTCTTC.